A single sample gave rise to the 24 T cell receptor beta chains below, sequenced in a study of T cell responses to AZD1222 COVID-19 vaccine. TCRdb keeps only in-frame clones here, not all; method: immunoSEQ multiplex PCR. The table lists 130,000 or so clones, 93% of them singletons, with approximately 3.1% in the top ten. Sequencing was performed on peripheral blood, taken on day 0 of AZD1222 vaccination. The origin of the receptors is an adult in good health.

This clone was seen repeatedly, ten times or more. V gene TRBV19 combines with J gene TRBJ1-1, with 7 bases identical to TRBD1. Germline CDR1 LNHDA, CDR2 SQIVND (reference sequence). J lost 4 bases, V lost 6 bases, and 11 bases had no gene match. The CDR3 spans 15 residues. The CDR3 here is CASRTKGGFSTEAFF. Here the CDR3 DNA reads TGTGCCAGTAGAACGAAAGGGGGCTTTAGCACTGAAGCTTTCTTT.

The chain is built from TRBV7-9 and TRBJ2-1; 9 bases agree with TRBD2. The CDR3 is made up of 14 amino acids. J was trimmed by 9 bases and V by 6 bases; bases with no gene match: 9. Germline assignment: CDR1 SEHNR and CDR2 FQNEAQ (reference sequence). The CDR3 nucleotides read TGTGCCAGCAGGTCTAGCGGGATAAAAGCTGAGCAGTTCTTC. Protein: CASRSSGIKAEQFF.

The rearrangement joins TRBV9 to TRBJ1-1; possibly TRBD1 for D (6 bases). The CDR3 totals 15 residues. Trimming left V 0 bases short and J 5 bases short, with 14 bases between. Germline CDR1 and CDR2: SGDLS and YYNGEE. The CDR3 sequence: CASSVDWGRPTEAFF. CDR3 sequence (DNA): TGTGCCAGCAGCGTAGACTGGGGGCGCCCGACTGAAGCTTTCTTT. The whole variable domain, filled in from reference TRBV9 and TRBJ1-1, reads DSGVTQTPKHLITATGQRVTLRCSPRSGDLSVYWYQQSLDQGLQFLIQYYNGEERAKGNILERFSAQQFPDLHSELNLSSLELGDSALYFCASSVDWGRPTEAFFGQGTRLTVV.

V and J are TRBV10-3 and TRBJ1-6; D perhaps matches TRBD1 (6 bases). V was cut by 4 bases and J by 10 bases, with 8 bases left in between. This CDR3 spans 12 amino acids. Germline CDR1 reads ENHRY; CDR2 reads SYGVKD. The CDR3 sequence is CAISGDNSPLHF. CDR3 DNA: TGTGCCATCAGTGGGGACAACTCACCCCTCCACTTT.

This chain connects TRBV3-1 (or the pseudogene TRBV3-2) to TRBJ1-1; D is unclear. Trimming removed 6 bases at V and 3 bases at J, with 11 bases between. The CDR3 sequence is 13 residues long. Germline-derived CDR1 and CDR2 are LGHDT and YNNKEL (reference sequence). In nucleotides, the CDR3 is TGTGCCAGCAGTCTCGAGGTAGACACTGAAGCTTTCTTT. Translated, it gives CASSLEVDTEAFF.

The chain recombines TRBV27 with TRBJ2-2, with TRBD2 matching over 7 bases. Germline assignment: CDR1 MNHEY and CDR2 SMNVEV (reference sequence). CDR3 length: 17 residues. V trimming: 1 base; J trimming: 4 bases; junction bases outside the gene matches: 9. The CDR3 DNA reads TGTGCCAGCAGTTTATATCCCCCTAGCGGCTTCACCGGGGAGCTGTTTTTT. It specifies CASSLYPPSGFTGELFF.

The CDR3 sequence is CASSPSPNNEQFF. The DNA of the CDR3 is TGTGCCAGCAGCCCCTCCCCCAACAATGAGCAGTTCTTC. The V gene is TRBV7-3, the J gene TRBJ2-1; D ambiguous. Between the trimmed V and J ends, which lost 5 bases and 5 bases, there was a span of 10 bases. This CDR3 has 13 amino acids. Germline V lookup: CDR1 SGHTA, CDR2 FQGTGA.

A single count supports this clone. The chain joins TRBV5-4 to TRBJ1-1, with D unclear. This CDR3 spans 13 amino acids. Trimming shortened V by 8 bases and J by 0 bases, and 11 bases separated the two germline ends. Germline V CDR1 and CDR2: SGHNT, YYREEE (reference sequence). The CDR3 loop reads CASPRHMNTEAFF. The CDR3 DNA is TGTGCCAGTCCACGGCACATGAACACTGAAGCTTTCTTT.

V and J are TRBV5-6 and TRBJ2-7; TRBD2 matches 9 bases. V lost 2 bases to trimming and J lost 4 bases; unmatched junction nucleotides: 10. In germline, CDR1 is SGHDT, CDR2 YYEEEE. The CDR3 runs 16 residues. The CDR3 loop is CASSFLAGRSPYEQYF. CDR3 DNA sequence: TGTGCCAGCAGCTTCCTAGCGGGACGCTCGCCATACGAGCAGTACTTC.

This clone was recorded once. The chain has TRBV19 and TRBJ1-2, with a tentative D call TRBD1 (5 bases). V lost 7 bases and J lost 7, with 19 bases in between. The CDR3 runs 14 residues. Germline CDR1 is LNHDA and CDR2 is SQIVND (reference sequence). CDR3 in amino acids: CASTANWGAGGYTF. CDR3 sequence (DNA): TGTGCCAGTACCGCCAACTGGGGCGCGGGTGGCTACACCTTC.

The chain links TRBV10-3 to TRBJ1-5; the D gene is possibly TRBD1 (5 bases). V was shortened by 2 bases and J by 0 bases, with 14 bases between the two germline ends. CDR3 length: 17 amino acids. Germline lookup yields CDR1 ENHRY and CDR2 SYGVKD. CDR3 DNA: TGTGCCATCAGTGAGCGGGGAGGGGAACATAGCAATCAGCCCCAGCATTTT. Translation gives CAISERGGEHSNQPQHF.

The rearrangement links TRBV5-1 to TRBJ2-2; D gene ambiguous. From germline, CDR1 is SGHRS and CDR2 YFSETQ. This CDR3 region has 16 residues. Trimming left V 0 bases short and J 2 bases short, with 11 bases between. The DNA of the CDR3 is TGCGCCAGCAGCTTGGCCGGGCTGGCAAACACCGGGGAGCTGTTTTTT. Its translation: CASSLAGLANTGELFF.

In regard to this clone: The same CDR3 also results from other DNA sequences found in this sample. The chain recombines TRBV5-6 with TRBJ2-7; D gene uncertain. V gave up 5 bases and J gave up 0 bases, with 9 bases separating them. From germline, CDR1 is SGHDT and CDR2 YYEEEE. The CDR3 length is 13 residues. CDR3 amino acids: CASRGYDSYEQYF. The CDR3 DNA follows: TGTGCCAGCAGGGGATATGACTCCTACGAGCAGTACTTC. Full variable domain (remainder filled in from reference TRBV5-6 and TRBJ2-7): DAGVTQSPTHLIKTRGQQVTLRCSPKSGHDTVSWYQQALGQGPQFIFQYYEEEERQRGNFPDRFSGHQFPNYSSELNVNALLLGDSALYLCASRGYDSYEQYFGPGTRLTVT.

The rearrangement joins TRBV28 to TRBJ1-1, with D unclear. With 10 bases removed from V and 0 bases from J, the gap between germline ends came to 12 bases. This CDR3 is 13 amino acids long. Looked up from germline, CDR1 is MDHEN and CDR2 is SYDVKM. DNA for the CDR3: TGTGCCATCTCTTCACAGATGAACACTGAAGCTTTCTTT. This translates into CAISSQMNTEAFF.

DNA of the CDR3: TGTGCCAGCAGCCAAGAAGGAGGGAGGGCCGCCCCTCGTGGGACCCAGTACTTC. This gives the protein CASSQEGGRAAPRGTQYF. V is TRBV3-1 (or the pseudogene TRBV3-2) and J is TRBJ2-5; 7 bases map to TRBD2. Germline V gene data show CDR1 as LGHDT and CDR2 as YNNKEL (reference sequence). The CDR3 loop spans 18 amino acids. V lost 0 bases, J lost 7 bases, and 17 bases stayed unmatched.

The V call is TRBV9, the J call TRBJ1-2, with D perhaps TRBD1 (5 bases). Deletions cut 4 bases from V and 5 bases from J, with 15 bases between. The CDR3 is 14 residues long. CDR1 SGDLS and CDR2 YYNGEE come from the germline V gene. The CDR3 loop is CASSTQTAPYGYTF. Here the CDR3 DNA reads TGTGCCAGCAGCACCCAGACAGCCCCATATGGCTACACCTTC.

This chain links TRBV7-9 with TRBJ1-1, with 9 bases identical to TRBD1. Germline V gives CDR1 SEHNR, CDR2 FQNEAQ (reference sequence). With 4 bases clipped from V and 4 bases from J, the junction kept 7 bases outside the gene matches. CDR3 length: 15 residues. DNA for the CDR3: TGTGCCAGCAGCTCGCCGGGACAGGGAGTCACTGAAGCTTTCTTT. Residues: CASSSPGQGVTEAFF.

The rearrangement joins TRBV7-9 to TRBJ1-1; 11 bases align to TRBD1. V trimming: 2 bases; J trimming: 5 bases; junction bases outside the gene matches: 4. Germline V gene sequence: CDR1 SEHNR, CDR2 FQNEAQ (reference sequence). CDR3 length: 15 residues. The CDR3 protein is CASSLFGTGGTEAFF. The CDR3 nucleotides read TGTGCCAGCAGCTTATTTGGGACAGGGGGGACTGAAGCTTTCTTT.

This sequence joins TRBV30 and TRBJ2-7; TRBD1 matches at 7 bases. The germline V gene has CDR1 GTSNPN and CDR2 SVGIG (reference sequence). This CDR3 has 13 residues. V shed 1 base and J 6 bases; nucleotides not matched to a gene: 6. CDR3 amino acids: CAWSGQGFREQYF. In nucleotides, the CDR3 is TGTGCCTGGAGTGGACAGGGATTTCGCGAGCAGTACTTC.

The chain joins TRBV6-5 to TRBJ1-1; a possible D gene is TRBD1 (6 bases). The V end lost 2 bases, the J end lost 6 bases, and 10 bases lay between the germline ends. Germline V CDR1 and CDR2: MNHEY, SVGAGI. The CDR3 is 13 residues long. For the CDR3, the DNA is TGTGCCAGCAGTTACCGCACAGGGTCTGAAGCTTTCTTT. Translated, it gives CASSYRTGSEAFF.

The chain carries TRBV12-3 or TRBV12-4 and TRBJ2-1, with D perhaps matching TRBD2 (6 bases). This CDR3 comprises 13 residues. Trimming left V 6 bases short and J 6 bases short, with 12 bases between. The CDR3 DNA sequence: TGTGCCAGCAGGGCTGGGACTTCCAATGAGCAGTTCTTC. It specifies CASRAGTSNEQFF.

The V and J genes are TRBV6-5 and TRBJ2-1; 9 bases line up with TRBD1. V was clipped by 5 bases and J by 4 bases; unmatched bases: 3. Germline V gene sequence: CDR1 MNHEY, CDR2 SVGAGI. The CDR3 extends over 14 amino acids. CDR3 amino acids: CASSTGQGYNEQFF. The DNA for the CDR3 is TGTGCCAGCAGTACGGGACAGGGATACAATGAGCAGTTCTTC.

The chain carries TRBV3-1 (or the pseudogene TRBV3-2) and TRBJ2-1; D is unresolved. Germline V CDR1 and CDR2: LGHDT, YNNKEL (reference sequence). This CDR3 region has 12 residues. V was trimmed by 1 base and J by 9 bases, leaving 7 bases between them. CDR3: CASSQVRAEQFF. The CDR3 coding sequence is TGTGCCAGCAGCCAAGTTAGAGCTGAGCAGTTCTTC.

The gene calls are TRBV28 and TRBJ2-7, with 9 nucleotides matching TRBD1. CDR1 is MDHEN, CDR2 SYDVKM, per germline. The CDR3 spans 14 residues. The junction had 8 bases not matched to a gene; V was cut back by 10 bases and J by 1 base. The CDR3 DNA reads TGTGCCACCTACGGACAGGGGACGTCCTACGAGCAGTACTTC. The encoded protein is CATYGQGTSYEQYF. The complete variable domain, with remaining parts taken from reference TRBV28 and TRBJ2-7, reads DVKVTQSSRYLVKRTGEKVFLECVQDMDHENMFWYRQDPGLGLRLIYFSYDVKMKEKGDIPEGYSVSREKKERFSLILESASTNQTSMYLCATYGQGTSYEQYFGPGTRLTVT.